This T cell receptor beta chain was retrieved from a study of neurological immune-mediated disorders. Study observations and caveats: There were no CDR3 amino acid sequences shared by expanded clones across subjects, a result suggesting private repertoires in all groups. HTLV-1-associated myelopathy had the most TCR clonal expansion, while multiple sclerosis had the least, a level that fell below healthy controls.

In its sample, this clonotype ranks as medium-sized. Its antigen remains unknown. 5'RACE employing 10-nucleotide random UMIs yielded the cDNA. The output of every sequencing run, over 180 million TCR-beta sequences, came from 15-18 subjects. TCRdb ran MiXCR on the 5' RACE reads and lists one entry per CDR3 protein. The sample has approximately 89,000 distinct CDR3 sequences, roughly an eighth seen once. Indicated time point: longitudinal time-point 2. This CDR3 spans 13 amino acids. Germline V CDR1 and CDR2: SGHRS, YFSETQ. The V end lost 4 bases, the J end lost 10 bases, and 14 bases lay between the germline ends.

The chain joins TRBV5-1 to TRBJ2-2; D is unresolved. Sequencing was done on a sample of PBMCs. The sequence was obtained from a female donor with HTLV-1-associated myelopathy (HAM/TSP). Here the CDR3 reads CASSADRPTELFF. The CDR3 bases are TGCGCCAGCAGCGCCGACCGGCCAACGGAGCTGTTTTTT.